The 10 T cell receptor beta chains below all came from one sample that was sequenced in a study of blood T cell repertoires in COVID-19 (TCRdb year 2020). The library was produced with the immunoSEQ multiplex PCR assay. Imported from immuneACCESS, the table was reduced by TCRdb to in-frame sequences with V and J called. These copies leave out some clones; in studies compared against another copy, an unresolved V gene accounts for under half, and the cause of the remainder is not known. The table for this sample lists some 320,000 clones; 89% of them were counted only once. The ten largest clones capture 11% of the sample. The sample taken for sequencing was peripheral blood. These receptors came from a woman aged 30 to 39 with COVID-19, enrolled during active disease.

This clone was seen once. The rearrangement joins TRBV9 to TRBJ2-3, with 9 bases fitting TRBD1. Germline CDR1 reads SGDLS; CDR2 reads YYNGEE. The V gene end was trimmed by 2 bases and the J gene end by 3 bases; junction bases not matched to a gene: 7. CDR3 size: 16 residues. The CDR3 coding sequence is TGTGCCAGCAGCGTTTGGGGGACAGGGTATACAGATACGCAGTATTTT. Translating it yields CASSVWGTGYTDTQYF.

The chain joins TRBV10-3 to TRBJ1-1, with 7 nucleotides matching TRBD1. J was trimmed by 0 bases and V by 1 base; bases with no gene match: 2. This CDR3 contains 15 residues. Looked up from germline, CDR1 is ENHRY and CDR2 is SYGVKD. CDR3 sequence reads: CAISELTGMNTEAFF. CDR3 in DNA: TGTGCCATCAGTGAGTTGACAGGGATGAACACTGAAGCTTTCTTT.

The chain uses TRBV11-2 and TRBJ2-1; TRBD1 aligns across 9 bases. From germline, CDR1 is SGHAT and CDR2 FQNNGV. The V segment lost 5 bases and the J segment 7 bases; nucleotides outside the gene matches: 9. The CDR3 spans 15 residues. The CDR3 region is CASSVRDRAQNEQFF. The CDR3, as DNA: TGTGCCAGCAGCGTCCGGGACAGGGCCCAAAATGAGCAGTTCTTC. The entire variable domain, with the rest obtained from reference TRBV11-2 and TRBJ2-1, is as follows: EAGVAQSPRYKIIEKRQSVAFWCNPISGHATLYWYQQILGQGPKLLIQFQNNGVVDDSQLPKDRFSAERLKGVDSTLKIQPAKLEDSAVYLCASSVRDRAQNEQFFGPGTRLTVL.

This chain connects TRBV27 to TRBJ2-1, with 15 bases matching TRBD2. The CDR3 covers 15 residues. After removal of 6 bases from V and 12 bases from J, the junction contained 9 bases not matched to a gene. The germline CDR1 and CDR2 sequences are MNHEY and SMNVEV (reference sequence). The CDR3 loop is CASRGLAGGPIGQFF. As DNA, the CDR3 is TGTGCCAGCAGGGGACTAGCGGGAGGTCCAATTGGGCAGTTCTTC.

This clone was seen once. The chain recombines TRBV7-2 with TRBJ2-7; TRBD2 matches 9 bases. The CDR3 loop spans 14 amino acids. From germline, CDR1 is SGHTA and CDR2 FQGNSA. J lost 3 bases, V lost 4 bases, and 4 bases had no gene match. CDR3 nucleotides: TGTGCCAGCAGCTATGGCGGGGGGGACTACGAGCAGTACTTC. Translation: CASSYGGGDYEQYF.

The chain carries TRBV2 and TRBJ2-7; 8 bases map to TRBD2. V shed 4 bases, J shed 4 bases, and the junction held 6 bases outside the gene matches. Germline CDR1 is SNHLY and CDR2 is FYNNEI. The CDR3 has 14 amino acids. In nucleotides, the CDR3 is TGTGCCAGCAGTGGCGGAGCGGGGGATTACGAGCAGTACTTC. The encoded protein is CASSGGAGDYEQYF.

This rearrangement joins TRBV7-9 to TRBJ1-1; D gene unclear. V lost 5 bases, J lost 11 bases, and 21 bases lay in between. The CDR3 is 14 residues long. CDR1 is SEHNR and CDR2 is FQNEAQ in the germline V gene (reference sequence). The DNA of the CDR3 is TGTGCCAGCAGCCCCCACCGGGGAGCGGAAAGGGCTTTCTTT. Encoded protein: CASSPHRGAERAFF.

J is TRBJ2-5 and V is TRBV5-1; D is possibly TRBD2 (5 bases). V gave up 6 bases and J gave up 3 bases, with 12 bases separating them. Germline V CDR1 and CDR2: SGHRS, YFSETQ. This CDR3 region has 13 residues. CDR3 amino acids: CASKDSREETQYF. The CDR3 DNA reads as TGCGCCAGCAAGGACTCCCGGGAAGAGACCCAGTACTTC.

The chain has TRBV4-1 and TRBJ1-3, with D possibly being TRBD1 (5 bases). V lost 4 bases and J 2 bases, leaving 15 bases between the germline ends. Germline lookup yields CDR1 MGHRA and CDR2 YSYEKL. This CDR3 is 16 amino acids long. The DNA of the CDR3 is TGCGCCAGCAGCCCCCTGGGAAGGGGTCCTGGAAACACCATATATTTT. Its protein is CASSPLGRGPGNTIYF.

The gene calls are TRBV7-9 and TRBJ2-5, with 9 positions matching TRBD2. The CDR3 runs 16 residues. Germline lookup yields CDR1 SEHNR and CDR2 FQNEAQ (reference sequence). V gave up 5 bases and J gave up 5 bases; unmatched junction bases: 12. The DNA for the CDR3 is TGTGCCAGCAGCCCCTTCGCGGGGGGGCCGGGGGAGACCCAGTACTTC. It translates to CASSPFAGGPGETQYF.